The 23 T cell receptor beta chains in this list originate from one sample, sequenced in a study. TCRdb analysed the RT-PCR reads with MiXCR anew, one entry per CDR3 protein. The data show hundreds of thousands of distinct CDR3 sequences, 14% seen once. The sequencing sample was made of memory CD4+ T cells from blood. Receptor source: a female donor in good health, serving as a healthy control.

This clonotype was observed once. The V and J genes are TRBV9 and TRBJ1-3, with D possibly being TRBD1 (5 bases). V dropped 4 bases and J dropped 0 bases, with 20 bases sitting between them. The CDR3 sequence is 18 residues long. CDR1 is SGDLS, CDR2 YYNGEE, per germline. CDR3 in amino acids: CASSPRSPAGSSGNTIYF. CDR3 coding DNA: TGTGCCAGCAGCCCTCGTAGCCCCGCAGGGTCCTCTGGAAACACCATATATTTT.

This clonotype has at least ten counts. V and J are TRBV7-2 and TRBJ2-1; tentatively, D is TRBD2 (6 bases). Germline values: CDR1 SGHTA, CDR2 FQGNSA. The CDR3 covers 13 residues. With 4 bases removed from V and 9 bases from J, the gap between germline ends came to 13 bases. The CDR3 spells CASSSTYSGEQFF. CDR3 nucleotide sequence: TGTGCCAGCAGCTCGACTTATAGCGGTGAGCAGTTCTTC.

This clonotype has just a few counts. The chain recombines TRBV18 with TRBJ1-4, with TRBD1 as a possible D gene (5 bases). Germline loops: CDR1 KGHSH, CDR2 LQKENI. Deletions cut 3 bases from V and 0 bases from J, with 8 bases between. The CDR3 spans 15 residues. The CDR3 protein is CASSPGTATNEKLFF. For the CDR3, the DNA is TGTGCCAGCTCACCCGGGACTGCAACTAATGAAAAACTGTTTTTT.

This clonotype was seen ten or more times. The V gene is TRBV27, the J gene TRBJ2-7; no definite D call. V was cut by 3 bases and J by 2 bases, with 8 bases left in between. The CDR3 has 13 amino acids. In germline, CDR1 is MNHEY, CDR2 SMNVEV (reference sequence). The DNA for the CDR3 is TGTGCCAGCAGTTTGCGGTTTGCCTACGAGCAGTACTTC. Amino acid sequence: CASSLRFAYEQYF.

This clonotype was counted only a few times. The rearrangement joins TRBV12-3 or TRBV12-4 to TRBJ2-6; D uncertain. The CDR3 has 16 residues. Trimming left V 0 bases short and J 4 bases short, with 10 bases between. The CDR3 DNA reads as TGTGCCAGCAGTTTAGCGGGAACCTACGGGGCCAACGTCCTGACTTTC. It translates to CASSLAGTYGANVLTF.

In this sample, this clonotype turned up many times. This chain joins TRBV4-3 and TRBJ1-1; 10 nucleotides match TRBD1. The length of the CDR3 is 15 residues. With V trimmed by 4 bases and J by 4 bases, 6 bases remained unmatched. CDR1 is LGHNA and CDR2 is YSLEER in the germline V gene. This CDR3 reads CASSPLGQGGTEAFF. The CDR3 region has the DNA TGCGCCAGCAGCCCCCTAGGACAGGGGGGCACTGAAGCTTTCTTT.

This chain connects TRBV27 to TRBJ1-6; no clear D. The V gene lost 7 bases and the J gene lost 4 bases, with 5 bases spanning the gap. Germline assignment: CDR1 MNHEY and CDR2 SMNVEV (reference sequence). The CDR3 contains 12 residues. CDR3: CASKEYNSPLHF. CDR3 in DNA: TGTGCCAGCAAGGAATATAATTCACCCCTCCACTTT.

The chain joins TRBV4-1 to TRBJ1-5; unclear D gene. This CDR3 is built from 13 residues. CDR1 and CDR2 from the germline V gene are MGHRA and YSYEKL. V lost 2 bases, J lost 8 bases, and 10 bases lay in between. The CDR3 coding sequence is TGCGCCAGCAGCCAACGGGGTGGGGAGCCCCAGCATTTT. This sequence encodes CASSQRGGEPQHF.

At least ten counts were recorded for this clonotype. This chain joins TRBV27 and TRBJ2-7; D gene ambiguous. In germline, CDR1 is MNHEY, CDR2 SMNVEV (reference sequence). The V gene lost 4 bases and the J gene lost 0 bases, with 10 bases spanning the gap. The CDR3 has 14 residues. The chain's CDR3 is CASSSRADSYEQYF. In DNA, the CDR3 is TGTGCCAGCAGTTCTCGGGCCGACTCCTACGAGCAGTACTTC.

This clonotype was seen a handful of times. CDR3 sequence: CASSPDRSKNIQYF. CDR3 coding DNA: TGTGCCAGCTCACCAGACAGGTCCAAAAACATTCAGTACTTC. The chain has TRBV18 and TRBJ2-4; D is possibly TRBD1 (6 bases). The CDR3 is 14 amino acids. Germline-derived CDR1 and CDR2 are KGHSH and LQKENI. V was shortened by 2 bases and J by 2 bases, with 7 bases between the two germline ends.

A note on this clonotype: A much larger clone lies a single base off, so this may be a read error. J is TRBJ2-3 and V is TRBV5-1; no reliable D call. The germline CDR1 and CDR2 sequences are SGHRS and YFSETQ. Between the trimmed V and J ends, which lost 0 bases and 5 bases, there was a span of 7 bases. The CDR3 runs to 13 residues. The CDR3, as DNA: TGCGCCAGCAGCTTGGCACAGAAAGATACGCAGTATTTT. This translates into CASSLAQKDTQYF.

The chain has TRBV29-1 and TRBJ1-2; D unresolved. The ends were cut back, 8 bases at V and 7 bases at J, with 20 bases in the middle. Germline V lookup: CDR1 SQVTM, CDR2 ANQGSEA. This CDR3 has 13 amino acids. The CDR3 DNA is TGCAGCTCCCGTGCGGCGGCGGGAGGTGGCTACACCTTC. Translated: CSSRAAAGGGYTF.

The V gene is TRBV12-3 or TRBV12-4, the J gene TRBJ2-1; 12 nucleotides align to TRBD2. V gave up 7 bases and J gave up 6 bases; unmatched junction bases: 7. The CDR3 length is 15 residues. This CDR3 is CASTRLAGVGNEQFF. The CDR3, as DNA: TGTGCCAGCACCAGACTAGCGGGAGTGGGCAATGAGCAGTTCTTC.

The chain joins TRBV7-2 to TRBJ2-1; D is undetermined. The CDR3 contains 14 residues. V lost 1 base and J 4 bases, leaving 8 bases between the germline ends. Germline values: CDR1 SGHTA, CDR2 FQGNSA. The CDR3 nucleotides read TGTGCCAGCAGCTTAGATACAGATTACAATGAGCAGTTCTTC. This encodes CASSLDTDYNEQFF. Full variable domain (rest looked up from reference TRBV7-2 and TRBJ2-1): GAGVSQSPSNKVTEKGKDVELRCDPISGHTALYWYRQSLGQGLEFLIYFQGNSAPDKSGLPSDRFSAERTGGSVSTLTIQRTQQEDSAVYLCASSLDTDYNEQFFGPGTRLTVL.

The chain employs TRBV28 and TRBJ1-2; TRBD1 matches 7 bases. V gave up 5 bases and J gave up 11 bases; unmatched junction bases: 2. The CDR3 is 10 residues long. CDR1 is MDHEN, CDR2 SYDVKM, per germline. CDR3 in DNA: TGTGCCAGCAGTACAGGGGAGTACACCTTC. It translates to CASSTGEYTF.

Concerning this clonotype itself: This sequence may be a read error, since a much larger clone differs from it by one base. The CDR3 here is CASSRTSGSADTQYF. Here the CDR3 DNA reads TGTGCCAGCAGCCGGACTAGCGGGAGTGCAGATACGCAGTATTTT. The chain employs TRBV7-6 and TRBJ2-3; 13 nucleotides line up with TRBD2. The CDR3 has 15 residues. Germline V gene sequence: CDR1 SGHVS, CDR2 FNYEAQ. The V gene end was trimmed by 5 bases and the J gene end by 4 bases; junction bases not matched to a gene: 3.

This sequence joins TRBV4-3 and TRBJ2-7; 10 bases align to TRBD2. CDR3 length: 15 amino acids. V was pared by 4 bases and J by 0 bases, with 3 bases of the junction left unmatched. Germline CDR1 and CDR2: LGHNA and YSLEER. CDR3 nucleotide sequence: TGCGCCAGCAGCCGAGCGGGAGGGAGCTCCTACGAGCAGTACTTC. It codes for CASSRAGGSSYEQYF.

The sample holds many counts of this clonotype. J is TRBJ2-7 and V is TRBV5-1; 8 bases line up with TRBD1. V was pared by 0 bases and J by 3 bases, with 5 bases of the junction left unmatched. The germline V gene has CDR1 SGHRS and CDR2 YFSETQ. The CDR3 runs to 15 residues. The CDR3: CASSLGDRPIYEQYF. The CDR3 DNA reads as TGCGCCAGCAGCTTGGGGGACAGGCCCATCTACGAGCAGTACTTC.

The chain joins TRBV27 to TRBJ2-1; D tentatively fits TRBD1 or TRBD2 (5 bases each). CDR1 and CDR2 (germline): MNHEY, SMNVEV (reference sequence). The length of the CDR3 is 11 residues. The V end lost 8 bases, the J end lost 15 bases, and 17 bases lay between the germline ends. For the CDR3, the DNA is TGTGCCAGCTTCCGGGCCATGAGGGGGTTCTTC. Protein sequence: CASFRAMRGFF.

This clonotype came up a few times. This sequence joins TRBV20-1 and TRBJ2-3; D possibly corresponds to TRBD2 (5 bases). Germline V gene data show CDR1 as DFQATT and CDR2 as SNEGSKA (reference sequence). The CDR3 length is 17 residues. V gave up 1 base and J gave up 1 base, with 18 bases separating them. CDR3 amino acids: CSARVGPLGRGTDTQYF. CDR3 coding DNA: TGCAGTGCTAGAGTAGGGCCACTAGGGCGGGGCACAGATACGCAGTATTTT.

This clonotype was counted between two and nine times. The rearrangement joins TRBV7-9 to TRBJ2-5; no firm D call. The CDR3 extends over 14 amino acids. Trimming stripped 5 bases from V and 2 bases from J, with 12 bases between. Germline V lookup: CDR1 SEHNR, CDR2 FQNEAQ (reference sequence). CDR3 loop: CASSIRQNQETQYF. CDR3 DNA sequence: TGTGCCAGCAGCATTCGACAAAATCAAGAGACCCAGTACTTC.

This clonotype has a count of ten or more. The CDR3 loop reads CASRGQGTSQPQHF. CDR3 in DNA: TGCGCCAGCAGGGGACAGGGGACGAGCCAGCCCCAGCATTTT. The J gene is TRBJ1-5, the V gene TRBV10-2; TRBD1 agrees at 10 bases. Per germline, CDR1 WSHSY and CDR2 SAAADI. CDR3 size: 14 residues. V lost 6 bases and J lost 7; bases outside the gene matches: 6.

The V gene is TRBV11-2, the J gene TRBJ1-1, with TRBD1 matching over 7 bases. V was clipped by 4 bases and J by 2 bases; unmatched bases: 4. The CDR3 is 14 amino acids. The germline V gene encodes CDR1 SGHAT and CDR2 FQNNGV. CDR3 amino acids: CASSYDRDNTEAFF. The CDR3 coding sequence is TGTGCCAGCAGCTACGACAGGGATAACACTGAAGCTTTCTTT. Looking up the rest from reference TRBV11-2 and TRBJ1-1 gives the full variable domain: EAGVAQSPRYKIIEKRQSVAFWCNPISGHATLYWYQQILGQGPKLLIQFQNNGVVDDSQLPKDRFSAERLKGVDSTLKIQPAKLEDSAVYLCASSYDRDNTEAFFGQGTRLTVV.